This T cell receptor (beta chain) stems from a study of CD8 T cells in ankylosing spondylitis. The study's findings and limits: Ankylosing spondylitis blood appeared to carry a characteristic TCR beta motif of under ten highly homologous variants. A subset of motif variants has previously been described in the synovial fluid and blood of reactive arthritis.

Libraries for TCR beta were made by quantitative 5'-RACE with molecular barcodes. TCRdb itself ran the 5' RACE reads through MiXCR, one entry per CDR3 protein. Of some 100,000 distinct CDR3 sequences listed, roughly 8.8% were seen once; the top ten hold around 30%. Per the germline V gene, CDR1 is SGHRS and CDR2 is YFSETQ. The CDR3 loop spans 14 amino acids. Trimming took 9 bases from V and 4 from J; bases not matched to a gene: 11. Concerning this clonotype: Antigen: not known.

This rearrangement joins TRBV5-1 to TRBJ1-2, with TRBD1 matching over 8 bases. The origin of this receptor is a male donor with ankylosing spondylitis. The source material was blood, either unsorted or a sorted T cell fraction (not recorded which). CDR3 in DNA: TGCGCCAACAGGTCGACAGGGGCGGCCTATGGCTACACCTTC. It translates to CANRSTGAAYGYTF.